Each of the 14 T cell receptor beta chains below was sequenced from the same sample in a study of T cell changes during pregnancy in multiple sclerosis. Clones were sequenced by immunoSEQ multiplex PCR, and TCRdb holds only the in-frame ones, with some missing. The data contain about 73,000 clones, 85% to 95% of them singletons. Specimen: peripheral blood, collected in the third trimester of pregnancy. Receptors originate from a female donor in good health, enrolled as a control in a pregnancy study.

DNA of the CDR3: TGTGCCAGTAGGCCCTTGGGCGGGGGGGGCACAGATACGCAGTATTTT. This gives the protein CASRPLGGGGTDTQYF. This chain uses TRBV19 with TRBJ2-3, with 9 bases fitting TRBD2. Trimming took 6 bases from V and 1 from J; bases not matched to a gene: 8. Germline loops: CDR1 LNHDA, CDR2 SQIVND (reference sequence). This CDR3 spans 16 amino acids.

V and J are TRBV29-1 and TRBJ2-7; perhaps TRBD2 as D (5 bases). The germline V gene has CDR1 SQVTM and CDR2 ANQGSEA. V was pared by 4 bases and J by 3 bases, with 13 bases between. The CDR3 is made up of 13 amino acids. The CDR3 DNA reads as TGCAGCGTTGCGCGGGCGTCAGACTACGAGCAGTACTTC. This gives the protein CSVARASDYEQYF.

This chain links TRBV4-1 with TRBJ2-3; D gene uncertain. V lost 0 bases and J lost 5, with 12 bases in between. Germline V CDR1 and CDR2: MGHRA, YSYEKL. This CDR3 is 15 amino acids long. CDR3 in DNA: TGCGCCAGCAGCCAAGATCGCGTGCTGAGAGATACGCAGTATTTT. It specifies CASSQDRVLRDTQYF.

The chain uses TRBV2 and TRBJ2-1, with D unresolved. The CDR3 extends over 14 amino acids. Germline V gene lookup returns CDR1 SNHLY and CDR2 FYNNEI. With 4 bases removed from V and 1 base from J, the gap between germline ends came to 8 bases. DNA for the CDR3: TGTGCCAGCAGTGTGGCAGGTTCCTACAATGAGCAGTTCTTC. Encoded protein: CASSVAGSYNEQFF.

This CDR3 is CASSGWDRRGEQFF. In nucleotides, the CDR3 is TGTGCCAGCAGCGGCTGGGACAGACGAGGTGAGCAGTTCTTC. V and J are TRBV5-6 and TRBJ2-1; 7 bases map to TRBD1. V lost 4 bases, J lost 9 bases, and 10 bases stayed unmatched. The CDR3 loop spans 14 amino acids. CDR1 SGHDT and CDR2 YYEEEE come from the germline V gene.

The chain couples TRBV6-5 to TRBJ1-1, with D hard to call. Germline V CDR1 and CDR2: MNHEY, SVGAGI. This CDR3 contains 14 residues. The V end was cut by 0 bases, the J end by 0 bases, with 5 bases between. In DNA form, the CDR3 reads TGTGCCAGCAGTTACTCCAGGATGAACACTGAAGCTTTCTTT. Translating gives CASSYSRMNTEAFF.

V and J are TRBV6-1 and TRBJ1-1; 7 nucleotides line up with TRBD1. In germline, CDR1 is MNHNS, CDR2 SASEGT. This CDR3 region has 16 residues. V trimming: 2 bases; J trimming: 0 bases; junction bases outside the gene matches: 6. The CDR3 sequence is CASSEWQGELNTEAFF. The CDR3 coding sequence is TGTGCCAGCAGTGAATGGCAGGGGGAATTGAACACTGAAGCTTTCTTT.

V and J are TRBV28 and TRBJ1-5; 9 positions agree with TRBD1. After removal of 6 bases from V and 7 bases from J, the junction contained 7 bases not matched to a gene. Germline lookup yields CDR1 MDHEN and CDR2 SYDVKM. This CDR3 has 14 residues. The CDR3 reads CASSWGTGSQPQHF. The CDR3 bases are TGTGCCAGCAGCTGGGGGACAGGGTCGCAGCCCCAGCATTTT.

Details on this clone: At one end the junction does not follow the germline gene, possibly because of a read error. The chain has TRBV7-6 and TRBJ2-3; D remains ambiguous. This CDR3 has 13 amino acids. CDR1 is SGHVS and CDR2 is FNYEAQ in the germline V gene. This CDR3 is CANSLLSPDTQYF. The CDR3 DNA is TGTGCCAACAGCTTGTTATCCCCAGATACGCAGTATTTT.

This clone has only one observation. J is TRBJ1-3 and V is TRBV9, with TRBD1 matching over 8 bases. Germline-derived CDR1 and CDR2 are SGDLS and YYNGEE. J lost 3 bases, V lost 3 bases, and 8 bases had no gene match. The CDR3 has 16 residues. The DNA of the CDR3 is TGTGCCAGCAGCGCATACGACAGGGGACGTGGAAACACCATATATTTT. Amino acid sequence: CASSAYDRGRGNTIYF.

In this sample, this clone turned up once. This sequence joins TRBV28 and TRBJ2-3, with D hard to call. Germline assignment: CDR1 MDHEN and CDR2 SYDVKM. Trimming shortened V by 3 bases and J by 0 bases, and 7 bases separated the two germline ends. This CDR3 region has 14 residues. CDR3 DNA sequence: TGTGCCAGCAGTTTTAGCCCGAGCACAGATACGCAGTATTTT. As protein: CASSFSPSTDTQYF.

This chain connects TRBV19 to TRBJ2-5, with D tentatively TRBD1 (6 bases). The CDR3 contains 14 residues. Germline assignment: CDR1 LNHDA and CDR2 SQIVND (reference sequence). V lost 5 bases, J lost 5 bases, and 15 bases lay in between. The CDR3: CASSAQTGTETQYF. The CDR3 DNA reads as TGTGCCAGTAGTGCCCAAACAGGGACGGAGACCCAGTACTTC.

The V and J genes are TRBV6-1 and TRBJ1-4, with TRBD1 matching 7 bases. V lost 6 bases and J lost 1; bases outside the gene matches: 5. The CDR3 has 15 amino acids. Germline CDR1 reads MNHNS; CDR2 reads SASEGT. CDR3 sequence: CASRPTGETNEKLFF. DNA for the CDR3: TGTGCCAGCAGGCCCACAGGGGAAACTAATGAAAAACTGTTTTTT.

The rearrangement links TRBV7-2 to TRBJ2-1, with a possible D match to TRBD1 (6 bases). The V end was cut by 5 bases, the J end by 15 bases, with 23 bases between. CDR3 length: 14 residues. Germline CDR1 is SGHTA and CDR2 is FQGNSA. CDR3 protein: CASSPDPLTGIRFF. For the CDR3, the DNA is TGTGCCAGCAGCCCAGACCCGTTAACAGGGATTCGGTTCTTC.